This is a list of T cell receptor beta chains from one sample in a study of CD8 T cells in Susac syndrome. Each CDR3 protein is one row after TCRdb ran MiXCR on the immunoSEQ multiplex PCR reads. Found here are approximately 190,000 distinct CDR3 sequences, approximately 94% of them singletons; the top ten hold around 0.092%. The sequenced material came from CD4+ T cells from PBMCs. The source is a human donor with Susac syndrome. CDR3s include the opening cysteine and the closing phenylalanine or tryptophan. A D gene is named only where the DNA matches it firmly. Some rows mark clone size as missing; the rest say once, few, many or name a class of expanded clone.

NA | TRBJ2-6 | TRBV15 | NA | CATSRGGLQPGANVLTF | TGTGCCACCAGCAGAGGGGGGCTACAACCTGGGGCCAACGTCCTGACTTTC
NA | TRBJ1-1 | TRBV30 | NA | CAWSAVRATGPEAFF | TGTGCCTGGAGTGCAGTGAGGGCGACCGGGCCTGAAGCTTTCTTT
NA | TRBJ1-2 | TRBV19 | NA | CASSTHGTSYGYTF | TGTGCCAGTAGTACCCATGGGACGAGCTATGGCTACACCTTC
NA | TRBJ1-6 | TRBV12-5 | NA | CASGLRDSPLHF | TGTGCTAGTGGTTTGAGGGATTCACCCCTCCACTTT
TRBD2 | TRBJ2-7 | TRBV12-3/TRBV12-4 | NA | CASSYETSGGQSYEQYF | TGTGCCAGCAGTTACGAGACTAGCGGGGGTCAGTCCTACGAGCAGTACTTC
TRBD1 | TRBJ1-2 | TRBV7-3 | NA | CASSLSGGGPPYTF | TGTGCCAGCAGCTTAAGCGGAGGGGGCCCTCCCTACACCTTC
TRBD1 | TRBJ1-2 | TRBV25-1 | NA | CASSGPGQGIANYGYTF | TGTGCCAGCAGTGGCCCGGGACAGGGGATAGCTAACTATGGCTACACCTTC
NA | TRBJ1-6 | TRBV7-6 | NA | CAHGWVTSPLHF | TGTGCCCACGGGTGGGTAACCTCACCCCTCCACTTT
TRBD1 | TRBJ2-2 | TRBV12-3/TRBV12-4 | NA | CATAGGSNTGELFF | TGTGCCACCGCAGGGGGCTCGAACACCGGGGAGCTGTTTTTT
NA | TRBJ2-2 | TRBV28 | NA | CVIQGGTGELFF | TGTGTGATACAGGGGGGGACCGGGGAGCTGTTTTTT
NA | TRBJ1-1 | TRBV6-5 | NA | CASTGLNTEAFF | TGTGCCAGTACAGGGCTGAACACTGAAGCTTTCTTT
NA | TRBJ2-6 | TRBV6-4 | NA | CASSLRDDRSGANVLTF | TGTGCCAGCAGTCTACGAGATGACCGATCTGGGGCCAACGTCCTGACTTTC
TRBD1 | TRBJ1-2 | TRBV14 | NA | CASSQGTGGYYGYTF | TGTGCCAGCAGCCAAGGGACAGGGGGATACTATGGCTACACCTTC
TRBD1 | TRBJ1-4 | TRBV30 | NA | CAWRGQRNEKLFF | TGTGCCTGGAGGGGACAGAGGAATGAAAAACTGTTTTTT
NA | TRBJ2-1 | TRBV7-9 | NA | CASSLSFADSYNEQFF | TGTGCCAGCAGCTTATCCTTCGCGGACTCTTACAATGAGCAGTTCTTC
TRBD2 | TRBJ2-5 | TRBV29-1 | NA | CSVELADPFETQYF | TGCAGCGTTGAACTAGCGGATCCTTTTGAGACCCAGTACTTC
TRBD1 | TRBJ2-3 | TRBV5-4 | NA | CASSFWGQGNTQYF | TGTGCCAGCAGCTTCTGGGGACAGGGAAATACGCAGTATTTT
NA | TRBJ1-1 | TRBV6-1 | NA | CASSETTVNTEAFF | TGTGCCAGCAGTGAAACGACGGTGAACACTGAAGCTTTCTTT
NA | TRBJ1-5 | TRBV10-3 | NA | CAISESTGVQPQHF | TGTGCCATCAGTGAGTCGACGGGGGTTCAGCCCCAGCATTTT
NA | TRBJ2-7 | TRBV7-9 | NA | CASSFKKGGRLDEQYF | TGTGCCAGCAGCTTTAAAAAGGGGGGGCGTCTCGACGAGCAGTACTTC
TRBD1 | TRBJ2-7 | TRBV10-3 | NA | CAISGQGQVEQYF | TGTGCCATCAGTGGACAGGGACAAGTCGAGCAGTACTTC
NA | TRBJ2-7 | TRBV10-3 | NA | CAISRSYEQYF | TGTGCCATCAGCCGCTCCTACGAGCAGTACTTC
TRBD2 | TRBJ2-3 | TRBV7-3 | NA | CASSPRTSRTDTQYF | TGTGCCAGCAGCCCAAGGACTAGCCGCACAGATACGCAGTATTTT
NA | TRBJ1-4 | TRBV7-2 | NA | CASSLAGNEKLFF | TGTGCCAGCAGCTTGGCAGGGAATGAAAAACTGTTTTTT
NA | TRBJ2-7 | TRBV18 | once | CASSISTGYEQYF | TGTGCCAGCTCAATTTCGACGGGCTACGAGCAGTACTTC
TRBD1 | TRBJ2-3 | TRBV20-1 | few | CSARGQGSDTQYF | TGCAGTGCTAGGGGACAGGGGTCAGATACGCAGTATTTT
NA | TRBJ1-6 | TRBV9 | NA | CASSVVSGDSPLHF | TGTGCCAGCAGCGTAGTATCGGGGGATTCACCCCTCCACTTT
NA | TRBJ1-5 | TRBV30 | NA | CAWSRSARGYQPQHF | TGTGCCTGGAGCCGCTCAGCCAGGGGTTATCAGCCCCAGCATTTT
NA | TRBJ2-2 | TRBV5-1 | NA | CASSLAAGGELFF | TGCGCCAGCAGCTTGGCGGCGGGCGGGGAGCTGTTTTTT
TRBD1 | TRBJ2-1 | TRBV6-2/TRBV6-3 | NA | CASSLGQGANNEQFF | TGTGCCAGCAGCCTGGGACAGGGGGCAAACAATGAGCAGTTCTTC
TRBD1 | TRBJ2-2 | TRBV4-1 | NA | CASSQGQGLNGELFF | TGCGCCAGCAGCCAAGGACAGGGGTTAAACGGGGAGCTGTTTTTT
TRBD2 | TRBJ2-7 | TRBV20-1 | NA | CSASFPLAEREQYF | TGCAGTGCTAGTTTCCCACTAGCGGAAAGGGAGCAGTACTTC
NA | TRBJ1-1 | TRBV28 | once | CASSFRGRPNTEAFF | TGTGCCAGCAGTTTTCGGGGCAGGCCGAACACTGAAGCTTTCTTT
NA | TRBJ2-1 | TRBV7-8 | NA | CASSLASARHNEQFF | TGTGCCAGCAGCTTAGCGTCCGCTCGGCACAATGAGCAGTTCTTC
NA | TRBJ2-7 | TRBV30 | NA | CAWSHPRATATYEQYF | TGTGCCTGGAGTCACCCACGGGCGACCGCTACCTACGAGCAGTACTTC
NA | TRBJ2-1 | TRBV7-9 | once | CASRRTGLRDEQFF | TGTGCCAGCAGGCGCACCGGGCTCCGGGATGAGCAGTTCTTC
NA | TRBJ2-3 | TRBV12-3/TRBV12-4 | NA | CASSEGGLADTQYF | TGTGCCAGTTCGGAGGGGGGGCTAGCAGATACGCAGTATTTT
NA | TRBJ2-5 | TRBV20-1 | NA | CSAGGVQGIQETQYF | TGCAGTGCTGGGGGTGTACAGGGCATCCAAGAGACCCAGTACTTC
TRBD1 | TRBJ2-7 | TRBV9 | NA | CASSFGTGTYEQYF | TGTGCCAGCAGCTTCGGGACAGGGACCTACGAGCAGTACTTC
NA | TRBJ2-3 | TRBV29-1 | once | CSVQRSVGTDTQYF | TGCAGCGTACAAAGGTCTGTCGGAACAGATACGCAGTATTTT
NA | TRBJ2-6 | TRBV7-7 | once | CASSLRPVSSGANVLTF | TGTGCCAGCAGCTTACGGCCAGTCAGCTCTGGGGCCAACGTCCTGACTTTC
NA | TRBJ2-1 | TRBV4-3 | NA | CASSNQVLIHEQFF | TGCGCCAGCAGCAACCAGGTCCTAATACATGAGCAGTTCTTC
TRBD1 | TRBJ2-1 | TRBV6-2/TRBV6-3 | NA | CASSYSTPGQTYNEQFF | TGTGCCAGCAGTTACTCGACACCGGGACAGACCTACAATGAGCAGTTCTTC
NA | TRBJ2-7 | TRBV11-2 | NA | CASSLVHLPYEQYF | TGTGCCAGCAGCTTAGTACACCTCCCCTACGAGCAGTACTTC
NA | TRBJ1-6 | TRBV30 | once | CAWSKGTGYSPLHF | TGTGCCTGGAGTAAGGGCACAGGGTATTCACCCCTCCACTTT
NA | TRBJ2-2 | TRBV6-5 | NA | CASTGLVNTGELFF | TGTGCCAGCACCGGACTGGTGAACACCGGGGAGCTGTTTTTT
NA | TRBJ2-7 | TRBV20-1 | NA | CSARAAGSEQYF | TGCAGTGCTAGAGCGGCAGGGTCCGAGCAGTACTTC
TRBD1 | TRBJ2-1 | TRBV11-1 | NA | CASTLGTGYNEQFF | TGTGCCAGCACCCTAGGGACAGGCTACAATGAGCAGTTCTTC
NA | TRBJ2-7 | TRBV20-1 | NA | CSARIALHYEQYF | TGCAGTGCTAGAATTGCACTACACTACGAGCAGTACTTC
NA | TRBJ2-7 | TRBV7-2 | NA | CASSLVGVYYEQYF | TGTGCCAGCAGCTTAGTGGGCGTATACTACGAGCAGTACTTC
NA | TRBJ2-2 | TRBV5-1 | NA | CASSFGAANTGELFF | TGCGCCAGCAGCTTTGGCGCAGCGAACACCGGGGAGCTGTTTTTT
NA | TRBJ2-5 | TRBV20-1 | NA | CSARDLRGAKSETQYF | TGCAGTGCTAGAGATCTTAGGGGGGCAAAGTCGGAGACCCAGTACTTC
NA | TRBJ2-1 | TRBV20-1 | NA | CSASGRGGGQPHNEQFF | TGCAGTGCTAGCGGGCGCGGAGGGGGGCAGCCCCACAATGAGCAGTTCTTC
NA | TRBJ1-2 | TRBV29-1 | once | CSVVLGGVGYTF | TGCAGCGTTGTCCTAGGAGGGGTTGGCTACACCTTC
NA | TRBJ1-3 | TRBV29-1 | once | CSVQFGNGGNTIYF | TGCAGCGTTCAATTCGGCAACGGCGGAAACACCATATATTTT
NA | TRBJ1-6 | TRBV27 | NA | CASSLSPRDLYNSPLHF | TGTGCCAGCAGTTTATCCCCCCGAGATTTATATAATTCACCCCTCCACTTT
NA | TRBJ2-3 | TRBV19 | NA | CASSIGWRGTDTQYF | TGTGCCAGTAGTATCGGATGGAGGGGCACAGATACGCAGTATTTT
NA | TRBJ2-1 | TRBV13 | NA | CASSLGSNEQFF | TGTGCCAGCAGCTTAGGGAGCAATGAGCAGTTCTTC
TRBD2 | TRBJ2-2 | TRBV12-3/TRBV12-4 | NA | CASSRGLATNTGELFF | TGTGCCAGCAGTCGGGGACTAGCGACGAACACCGGGGAGCTGTTTTTT